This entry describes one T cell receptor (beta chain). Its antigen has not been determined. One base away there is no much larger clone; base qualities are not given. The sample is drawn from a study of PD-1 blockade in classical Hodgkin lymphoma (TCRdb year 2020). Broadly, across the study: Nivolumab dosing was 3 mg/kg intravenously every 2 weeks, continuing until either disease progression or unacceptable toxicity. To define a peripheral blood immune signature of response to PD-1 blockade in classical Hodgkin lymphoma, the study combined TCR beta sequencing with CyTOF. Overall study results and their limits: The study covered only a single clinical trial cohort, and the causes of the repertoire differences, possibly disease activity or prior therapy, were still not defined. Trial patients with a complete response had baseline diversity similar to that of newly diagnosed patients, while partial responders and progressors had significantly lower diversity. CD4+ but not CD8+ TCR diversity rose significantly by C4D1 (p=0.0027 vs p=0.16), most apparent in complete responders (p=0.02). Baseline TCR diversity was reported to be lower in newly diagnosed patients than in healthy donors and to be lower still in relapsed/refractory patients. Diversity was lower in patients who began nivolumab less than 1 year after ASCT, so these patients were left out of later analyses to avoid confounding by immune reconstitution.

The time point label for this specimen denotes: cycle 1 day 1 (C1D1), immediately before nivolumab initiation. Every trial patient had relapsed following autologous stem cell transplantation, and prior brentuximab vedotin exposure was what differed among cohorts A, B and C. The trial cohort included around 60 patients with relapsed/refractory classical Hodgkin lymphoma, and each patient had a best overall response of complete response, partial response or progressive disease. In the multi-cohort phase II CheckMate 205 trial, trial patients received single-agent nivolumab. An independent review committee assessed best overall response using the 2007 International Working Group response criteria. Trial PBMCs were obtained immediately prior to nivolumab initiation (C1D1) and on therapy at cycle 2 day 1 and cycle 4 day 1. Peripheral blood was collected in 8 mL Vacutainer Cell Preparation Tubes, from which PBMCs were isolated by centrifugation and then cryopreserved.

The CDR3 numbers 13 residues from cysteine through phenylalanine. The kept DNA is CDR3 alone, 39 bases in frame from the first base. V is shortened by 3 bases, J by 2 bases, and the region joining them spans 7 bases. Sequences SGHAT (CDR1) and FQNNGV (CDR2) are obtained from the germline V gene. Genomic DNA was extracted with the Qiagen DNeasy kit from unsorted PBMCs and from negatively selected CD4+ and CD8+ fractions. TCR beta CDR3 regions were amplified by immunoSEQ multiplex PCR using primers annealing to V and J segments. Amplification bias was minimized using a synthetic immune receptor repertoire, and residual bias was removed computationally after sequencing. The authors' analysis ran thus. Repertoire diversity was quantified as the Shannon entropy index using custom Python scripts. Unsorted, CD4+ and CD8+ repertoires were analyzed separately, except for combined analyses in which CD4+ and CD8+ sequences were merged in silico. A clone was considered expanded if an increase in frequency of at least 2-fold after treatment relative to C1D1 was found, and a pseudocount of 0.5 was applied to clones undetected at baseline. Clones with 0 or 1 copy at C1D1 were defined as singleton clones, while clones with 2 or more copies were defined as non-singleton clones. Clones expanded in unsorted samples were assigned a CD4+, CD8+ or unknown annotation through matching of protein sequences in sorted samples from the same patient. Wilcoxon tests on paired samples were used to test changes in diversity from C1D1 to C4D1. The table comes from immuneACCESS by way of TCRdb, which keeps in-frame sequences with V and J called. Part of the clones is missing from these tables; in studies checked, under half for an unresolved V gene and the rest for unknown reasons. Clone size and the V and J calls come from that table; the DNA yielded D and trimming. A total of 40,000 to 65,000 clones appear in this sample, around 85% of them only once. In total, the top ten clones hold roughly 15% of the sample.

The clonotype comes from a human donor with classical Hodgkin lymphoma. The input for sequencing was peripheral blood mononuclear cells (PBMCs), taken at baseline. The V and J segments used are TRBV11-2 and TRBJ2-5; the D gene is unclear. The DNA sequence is TGTGCCAGCAGCTTGAGCGATCAAGAGACCCAGTACTTC. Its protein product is CASSLSDQETQYF.